One and the same sample provided the 27 T cell receptor beta chains below, sequenced in a study of lymphopenia after photon versus proton radiotherapy. Sequencing was performed with immunoSEQ multiplex PCR; in TCRdb, only in-frame clones are kept and a portion is missing. This sample has some 40,000 clones, with 80% to 95% found just once. This specimen was peripheral blood, taken from a patient treated with photon-based radiotherapy. These receptors originate from a man aged 55 to 70 with cholangiocarcinoma.

The chain is built from TRBV28 and TRBJ1-5; no clear D gene. Germline assignment: CDR1 MDHEN and CDR2 SYDVKM. Trimming cost V 7 bases and J 2 bases, with 15 bases left between them. The CDR3 extends over 15 amino acids. The CDR3 region is CASNPTDGRNQPQHF. The CDR3 DNA sequence: TGTGCCAGCAATCCAACCGACGGCCGCAATCAGCCCCAGCATTTT.

This chain links TRBV18 with TRBJ2-5, with 8 bases matching TRBD1. The germline V gene has CDR1 KGHSH and CDR2 LQKENI. This CDR3 has 15 amino acids. J gave up 5 bases and V 3 bases, and 8 bases lay outside the gene matches. CDR3 residues: CASSPGQGLEETQYF. For the CDR3, the DNA is TGTGCCAGCTCACCTGGACAGGGATTGGAGGAGACCCAGTACTTC. Drawing the rest from reference TRBV18 and TRBJ2-5, the complete variable domain is NAGVMQNPRHLVRRRGQEARLRCSPMKGHSHVYWYRQLPEEGLKFMVYLQKENIIDESGMPKERFSAEFPKEGPSILRIQQVVRGDSAAYFCASSPGQGLEETQYFGPGTRLLVL.

This chain links TRBV2 with TRBJ2-7; TRBD1 agrees at 11 bases. CDR3 size: 14 residues. V lost 7 bases to trimming and J lost 2 bases; unmatched junction nucleotides: 4. Germline CDR1 is SNHLY and CDR2 is FYNNEI. The CDR3 is CASNGQGAAYEQYF. The CDR3 nucleotides read TGTGCCAGCAATGGACAGGGGGCCGCCTACGAGCAGTACTTC.

The chain couples TRBV2 to TRBJ2-7; a possible D gene is TRBD1 (5 bases). Trimming shortened V by 4 bases and J by 2 bases, and 9 bases separated the two germline ends. This CDR3 contains 13 residues. The germline V gene encodes CDR1 SNHLY and CDR2 FYNNEI. The CDR3: CASSGTPPYEQYF. Here the CDR3 DNA reads TGTGCCAGCAGTGGGACACCACCCTACGAGCAGTACTTC.

The rearrangement uses TRBV4-3 and TRBJ1-1, with 7 nucleotides matching TRBD1. CDR1 is LGHNA, CDR2 YSLEER, per germline. This CDR3 has 15 residues. V lost 1 base to trimming and J lost 4 bases; unmatched junction nucleotides: 6. This CDR3 is CASSQGQGIVTEAFF. The CDR3, as DNA: TGCGCCAGCAGCCAAGGACAGGGTATAGTCACTGAAGCTTTCTTT.

The chain combines TRBV7-2 with TRBJ2-3; D gene uncertain. Trimming shortened V by 1 base and J by 2 bases, and 10 bases separated the two germline ends. The CDR3 is 15 residues long. Looked up from germline, CDR1 is SGHTA and CDR2 is FQGNSA. In DNA, the CDR3 is TGTGCCAGCAGCTTAGAGCCGGGTTTCACAGATACGCAGTATTTT. This sequence encodes CASSLEPGFTDTQYF.

This clone was recorded once. J is TRBJ1-4 and V is TRBV5-6, with 8 bases aligning to TRBD1. The CDR3 totals 14 residues. J gave up 8 bases and V 2 bases, and 5 bases lay outside the gene matches. Germline V lookup: CDR1 SGHDT, CDR2 YYEEEE. CDR3 coding DNA: TGTGCCAGCAGCTTCGGACAGGGCCTGGAAAAACTGTTTTTT. Its translation: CASSFGQGLEKLFF.

The chain is built from TRBV6-5 and TRBJ1-1, with TRBD1 matching 7 bases. Losses at the gene ends were 5 bases for V and 1 base for J; bases not matched to a gene: 4. The CDR3 has 14 amino acids. Germline-derived CDR1 and CDR2 are MNHEY and SVGAGI. The CDR3 bases are TGTGCCAGCAGTCGAGGGACAGAGAACACTGAAGCTTTCTTT. Amino acid sequence: CASSRGTENTEAFF.

V gene TRBV2 combines with J gene TRBJ2-5, with D possibly matching TRBD2 (6 bases). V lost 6 bases and J 7 bases, leaving 12 bases between the germline ends. The CDR3 consists of 12 residues. Per germline, CDR1 SNHLY and CDR2 FYNNEI. The CDR3 here is CASRSGDGTQYF. CDR3 bases: TGTGCCAGCAGGTCGGGGGATGGGACCCAGTACTTC.

This chain joins TRBV7-9 and TRBJ2-3; 10 nucleotides align to TRBD2. This CDR3 contains 16 residues. Trimming at V came to 2 bases and at J to 2 bases, leaving 4 bases not matched to a gene. The germline gives CDR1 SEHNR, CDR2 FQNEAQ (reference sequence). The CDR3 loop reads CASSLSLAGATDTQYF. The CDR3 region has the DNA TGTGCCAGCAGCTTATCGCTAGCGGGGGCCACAGATACGCAGTATTTT.

This rearrangement joins TRBV4-3 to TRBJ1-2; D ambiguous. The CDR3 has 15 amino acids. V was pared by 0 bases and J by 0 bases, with 8 bases between. Germline CDR1 is LGHNA and CDR2 is YSLEER. CDR3 sequence (DNA): TGCGCCAGCAGCCAAGAAAGTCAGGCTAACTATGGCTACACCTTC. Translated, it gives CASSQESQANYGYTF.

This sequence joins TRBV2 and TRBJ2-3, with 11 bases fitting TRBD2. The V segment lost 7 bases and the J segment 2 bases; nucleotides outside the gene matches: 2. Germline loops: CDR1 SNHLY, CDR2 FYNNEI. The CDR3 has 14 residues. CDR3 DNA sequence: TGTGCCAGCACACTAGCGGGAGACACAGATACGCAGTATTTT. It translates to CASTLAGDTDTQYF.

V and J are TRBV7-2 and TRBJ2-7; 7 positions agree with TRBD2. The J segment lost 5 bases and the V segment lost 5 bases, leaving 12 bases of the junction unmatched. The germline CDR1 and CDR2 sequences are SGHTA and FQGNSA. The length of the CDR3 is 15 residues. Here the CDR3 reads CASSVPSGGGDEQYF. The CDR3 DNA reads TGTGCCAGCAGCGTTCCGTCGGGAGGAGGGGACGAGCAGTACTTC.

The rearrangement links TRBV4-1 to TRBJ1-4; D gene unclear. CDR3 length: 12 amino acids. CDR1 MGHRA and CDR2 YSYEKL come from the germline V gene. V lost 6 bases and J 7 bases, leaving 9 bases between the germline ends. In DNA form, the CDR3 reads TGCGCCAGCAGTAGGGAGGGTGAAAAACTGTTTTTT. Its translation: CASSREGEKLFF.

V gene TRBV19 combines with J gene TRBJ2-5; D is undetermined. The CDR3 sequence is 12 residues long. With 3 bases removed from V and 3 bases from J, the gap between germline ends came to 5 bases. The germline CDR1 and CDR2 sequences are LNHDA and SQIVND (reference sequence). The CDR3 DNA reads as TGTGCCAGTAGTATCCGAGAAGAGACCCAGTACTTC. This codes for CASSIREETQYF.

This chain connects TRBV7-2 to TRBJ1-2; TRBD1 is a possible D gene (5 bases). The germline gives CDR1 SGHTA, CDR2 FQGNSA. The CDR3 covers 14 residues. V shed 1 base and J shed 4 bases, with 10 bases lying between them. Here the CDR3 DNA reads TGTGCCAGCAGCTTAGGGAGGGACGTCTATGGCTACACCTTC. As protein: CASSLGRDVYGYTF. The full variable domain, its missing parts supplied by reference TRBV7-2 and TRBJ1-2, is GAGVSQSPSNKVTEKGKDVELRCDPISGHTALYWYRQSLGQGLEFLIYFQGNSAPDKSGLPSDRFSAERTGGSVSTLTIQRTQQEDSAVYLCASSLGRDVYGYTFGSGTRLTVV.

The chain recombines TRBV7-2 with TRBJ2-2, with D unclear. The germline V and J ends were trimmed by 6 bases and 8 bases, with 10 bases remaining between them. CDR1 is SGHTA and CDR2 is FQGNSA in the germline V gene. CDR3 length: 12 residues. In DNA form, the CDR3 reads TGTGCCAGCAGTTCCCTGCGGGGGGAGCTGTTTTTT. This translates into CASSSLRGELFF.

The table lists this clone with a few counts. V and J are TRBV27 and TRBJ2-2; D might be TRBD1 (6 bases). Deletions cut 2 bases from V and 0 bases from J, with 13 bases between. CDR3 length: 17 amino acids. Germline V gene lookup returns CDR1 MNHEY and CDR2 SMNVEV (reference sequence). As DNA, the CDR3 is TGTGCCAGCAGTTTACGGCGAGGGACACCGAACACCGGGGAGCTGTTTTTT. This gives the protein CASSLRRGTPNTGELFF.

This chain connects TRBV7-3 to TRBJ2-6; D call uncertain. CDR3 length equals 14 residues. V lost 6 bases and J 2 bases, leaving 8 bases between the germline ends. CDR1 SGHTA and CDR2 FQGTGA come from the germline V gene. CDR3 coding DNA: TGTGCCAGCAGTATAAGGGCTGGGGCCAACGTCCTGACTTTC. This encodes CASSIRAGANVLTF.

This sequence joins TRBV7-3 and TRBJ2-3; tentatively, D is TRBD2 (6 bases). Germline-derived CDR1 and CDR2 are SGHTA and FQGTGA. The CDR3 length is 15 residues. With 0 bases removed from V and 1 base from J, the gap between germline ends came to 8 bases. DNA for the CDR3: TGTGCCAGCAGCTTAACGGGGGGACGCACAGATACGCAGTATTTT. Encoded protein: CASSLTGGRTDTQYF.

Here the CDR3 reads CATSREIGTAVSGANVLTF. In nucleotides, the CDR3 is TGTGCCACCAGCAGAGAGATAGGGACAGCGGTCTCTGGGGCCAACGTCCTGACTTTC. This sequence joins TRBV15 and TRBJ2-6, with 7 bases lining up with TRBD1. The junction had 8 bases not matched to a gene; V was cut back by 0 bases and J by 0 bases. The CDR3 length is 19 residues. Germline V gene sequence: CDR1 LNHNV, CDR2 YYDKDF (reference sequence).

Sample share makes this clone medium-sized. The chain uses TRBV2 and TRBJ1-2; D is undetermined. Trimming removed 7 bases at V and 8 bases at J, with 17 bases between. This CDR3 contains 13 residues. Germline V gives CDR1 SNHLY, CDR2 FYNNEI. The CDR3 reads CASITEEVGGYTF. CDR3 bases: TGTGCCAGCATTACGGAGGAAGTGGGGGGCTACACCTTC. Looking up the rest from reference TRBV2 and TRBJ1-2 gives the full variable domain: EPEVTQTPSHQVTQMGQEVILRCVPISNHLYFYWYRQILGQKVEFLVSFYNNEISEKSEIFDDQFSVERPDGSNFTLKIRSTKLEDSAMYFCASITEEVGGYTFGSGTRLTVV.

The chain joins TRBV19 to TRBJ1-5; possible D gene TRBD1, 6 bases. The CDR3 is 13 amino acids. Germline CDR1 reads LNHDA; CDR2 reads SQIVND (reference sequence). V shed 4 bases and J shed 6 bases, with 10 bases lying between them. This chain's CDR3 is CASSRTEFQPQHF. As DNA, the CDR3 is TGTGCCAGTAGTAGGACAGAATTTCAGCCCCAGCATTTT. Full variable domain (missing parts from reference TRBV19 and TRBJ1-5): DGGITQSPKYLFRKEGQNVTLSCEQNLNHDAMYWYRQDPGQGLRLIYYSQIVNDFQKGDIAEGYSVSREKKESFPLTVTSAQKNPTAFYLCASSRTEFQPQHFGDGTRLSIL.

This clone was counted once. V is TRBV5-1 and J is TRBJ2-7, with a weak D call TRBD2 (5 bases). Trimming took 0 bases from V and 1 from J, leaving 11 bases between them. The CDR3 has 15 residues. Germline V gene data show CDR1 as SGHRS and CDR2 as YFSETQ. Here the CDR3 reads CASSLAGGLSYEQYF. CDR3 bases: TGCGCCAGCAGCTTGGCAGGCGGGTTATCCTACGAGCAGTACTTC.

This clone came up once. The V and J genes are TRBV7-2 and TRBJ2-7; a possible D gene is TRBD2 (6 bases). V was shortened by 3 bases and J by 7 bases, with 10 bases between the two germline ends. This CDR3 contains 12 residues. The germline V gene has CDR1 SGHTA and CDR2 FQGNSA. The CDR3 region has the DNA TGTGCCAGCAGCTTCAACGGGGGTGAGCAGTACTTC. Protein sequence: CASSFNGGEQYF.

CDR3 sequence: CASSERAGGGDGYTF. In nucleotides, the CDR3 is TGTGCCAGCAGTGAACGGGCAGGGGGAGGCGATGGCTACACCTTC. V and J are TRBV6-1 and TRBJ1-2; 7 bases align to TRBD1. The length of the CDR3 is 15 residues. Per germline, CDR1 MNHNS and CDR2 SASEGT. V shed 2 bases and J 6 bases; nucleotides not matched to a gene: 9.

The V and J genes are TRBV28 and TRBJ1-4; 10 bases fit TRBD1. The V gene's germline CDR1 is MDHEN and CDR2 SYDVKM. The length of the CDR3 is 14 residues. Germline trimming cut 7 bases from V and 10 bases from J; bases unmatched to any gene: 9. The CDR3 nucleotides read TGTGCCAGCATCCTCGACAGGACAGGGGGAAAACTGTTTTTT. This gives the protein CASILDRTGGKLFF.